Listed here are 6 T cell receptor beta chains from one sample, sequenced in a study of blood T cell repertoires in COVID-19. The table came from immunoSEQ multiplex PCR; TCRdb's copy has only in-frame clones and leaves some out. The profile shows some 310,000 clones, roughly 91% of them singletons. Material for sequencing was PBMCs or T cells enriched from blood (not recorded which). The receptor source for this set is a woman aged 25 to 39 who had recovered from COVID-19.

The J gene is TRBJ2-7, the V gene TRBV10-3; the match to TRBD2 covers 8 bases. Germline CDR1 reads ENHRY; CDR2 reads SYGVKD. V lost 3 bases and J lost 3; bases outside the gene matches: 4. The CDR3 has 14 residues. The CDR3 sequence: CAISDGGDYYEQYF. In DNA form, the CDR3 reads TGTGCCATCAGTGACGGGGGGGACTACTACGAGCAGTACTTC.

The chain has TRBV4-3 and TRBJ2-3; 7 bases map to TRBD2. V lost 1 base to trimming and J lost 5 bases; unmatched junction nucleotides: 6. There are 15 residues in the CDR3. From germline, CDR1 is LGHNA and CDR2 YSLEER. CDR3 DNA sequence: TGCGCCAGCAGCCAAGGGGCGGGAGTTTTAGATACGCAGTATTTT. Protein sequence: CASSQGAGVLDTQYF.

On this clone itself: This sample also contains other DNA sequences that code for the same CDR3. The gene calls are TRBV29-1 and TRBJ1-2, with TRBD1 matching over 7 bases. Looked up from germline, CDR1 is SQVTM and CDR2 is ANQGSEA. V was pared by 3 bases and J by 4 bases, with 2 bases of the junction left unmatched. The CDR3 extends over 12 amino acids. CDR3 protein: CSVESGGYGYTF. CDR3 sequence (DNA): TGCAGCGTTGAGTCAGGGGGCTATGGCTACACCTTC. Together with reference TRBV29-1 and TRBJ1-2, the CDR3 gives the full variable domain: SAVISQKPSRDICQRGTSLTIQCQVDSQVTMMFWYRQQPGQSLTLIATANQGSEATYESGFVIDKFPISRPNLTFSTLTVSNMSPEDSSIYLCSVESGGYGYTFGSGTRLTVV.

This sequence joins TRBV6-5 and TRBJ2-3; TRBD2 agrees at 10 bases. CDR3 length equals 16 residues. Losses at the gene ends were 0 bases for V and 6 bases for J; bases not matched to a gene: 6. Germline V CDR1 and CDR2: MNHEY, SVGAGI. The CDR3 loop reads CASSYSPSGGADTQYF. In DNA, the CDR3 is TGTGCCAGCAGTTACTCCCCTAGCGGGGGCGCGGATACGCAGTATTTT.

The chain links TRBV6-5 to TRBJ1-3; TRBD1 might be the D (5 bases). CDR3 length: 15 residues. Trimming shortened V by 6 bases and J by 2 bases, and 14 bases separated the two germline ends. Germline V gene data show CDR1 as MNHEY and CDR2 as SVGAGI. CDR3 nucleotides: TGTGCCAGCAGCCGAGTGCACAGGCCTGGAAACACCATATATTTT. Translated, it gives CASSRVHRPGNTIYF.

V gene TRBV7-2 combines with J gene TRBJ1-1, with TRBD1 identical over 10 bases. Per the germline V gene, CDR1 is SGHTA and CDR2 is FQGNSA. V lost 4 bases and J lost 12; bases outside the gene matches: 11. This CDR3 has 14 amino acids. The CDR3 DNA sequence: TGTGCCAGCAGCTCCCTTCCCGGGACAGGGGTGACTTTCTTT. It translates to CASSSLPGTGVTFF. Full variable domain (outside the CDR3, taken from reference TRBV7-2 and TRBJ1-1): GAGVSQSPSNKVTEKGKDVELRCDPISGHTALYWYRQSLGQGLEFLIYFQGNSAPDKSGLPSDRFSAERTGGSVSTLTIQRTQQEDSAVYLCASSSLPGTGVTFFGQGTRLTVV.